These T cell receptor beta chains were read from a single sample in a study of blood T cell repertoires in COVID-19. Sequencing was performed with immunoSEQ multiplex PCR; in TCRdb, only in-frame clones are kept and a portion is missing. The profile shows roughly 230,000 clones, roughly 84% of them singletons. Sequences were obtained from PBMCs or T cells enriched from blood (not recorded which). These receptors all stem from a woman in her 50s who had been exposed to COVID-19. CDR3s include the opening cysteine and the closing phenylalanine or tryptophan. The D gene is left open where the match is weak. Where a row states a size, it is once, few, many or the class of an expanded clone; other rows omit it.

TRBV29-1,TRBJ1-2,.,.,TGCAGCGTGACCATTCAGGGCAACCCAGGAGGCTACACCTTC,CSVTIQGNPGGYTF
TRBV5-1,TRBJ2-1,TRBD2,.,TGCGCCAGCAGCTTGTTGGAGCGGGGGGGAGACAATGAGCAGTTCTTC,CASSLLERGGDNEQFF
TRBV19,TRBJ1-1,.,.,TGTGCCAGTAGTATAAGAGGGCCAAACCCTGAAGCTTTCTTT,CASSIRGPNPEAFF
TRBV7-3,TRBJ1-1,TRBD1,.,TGTGCCAGCAGCCCCGGACAGGGAAGGACTGAAGCTTTCTTT,CASSPGQGRTEAFF
TRBV19,TRBJ2-2,.,.,TGTGCCAGTAGTATGGTACTCACCGGGGAGCTGTTTTTT,CASSMVLTGELFF
TRBV27,TRBJ1-1,.,.,TGTGCCAGCAGTTTAGGGCAGGGTGGCACTGAAGCTTTCTTT,CASSLGQGGTEAFF
TRBV4-3,TRBJ1-2,.,once,TGCGCCAGCAGCCCAGATCAGCGAAGGGAGTTCTATGGCTACACCTTC,CASSPDQRREFYGYTF
TRBV2,TRBJ2-5,.,.,TGTGCCAGCAGTGAAGGACAGTTTGGGGGCACCCAGTACTTC,CASSEGQFGGTQYF
TRBV3-1/TRBV3-2,TRBJ1-3,.,few,TGTGCCAGCAGCTCTTCGGGGGGCCTTCTCCGAAACACCATATATTTT,CASSSSGGLLRNTIYF
TRBV19,TRBJ2-7,.,few,TGTGCCAGTAGTCCGGACGGGGGGCTGAGGGAGCAGTACTTC,CASSPDGGLREQYF
TRBV4-2,TRBJ1-5,.,.,TGTGCCAGCAGCCAAGTGTTCGGGGGAGAGCAGCCCCAGCATTTT,CASSQVFGGEQPQHF
TRBV3-1/TRBV3-2,TRBJ1-2,.,.,TGTGCCAGCAGCCAAGGTGGGGGAGGTAATGGCTACACCTTC,CASSQGGGGNGYTF
TRBV10-3,TRBJ1-5,.,.,TGTGCCATCAGTGAGTGGCGCAATCAGCCCCAGCATTTT,CAISEWRNQPQHF
TRBV19,TRBJ1-1,TRBD1,.,TGTGCCAGTAGGAAACAGGGGGCGGTGAAAGCTTTCTTT,CASRKQGAVKAFF
TRBV18,TRBJ2-3,.,.,TGTGCCAGCTCACCACGCGGTTCCTCAGGGTTCAGCACAGATACGCAGTATTTT,CASSPRGSSGFSTDTQYF
TRBV7-8,TRBJ1-1,TRBD1,once,TGTGCCAGCAGCTTATCGGGGACAGGGGAAGCTTTCTTT,CASSLSGTGEAFF
TRBV12-3/TRBV12-4,TRBJ1-5,.,.,TGTGCCAGCAGTCAGGGAATCGATCAGCCCCAGCATTTT,CASSQGIDQPQHF
TRBV18,TRBJ1-2,TRBD1,.,TGTGCCAGCTCCCTCCCAGGGGGCATCGGACTAAGAGACCTCTATGGCTACACCTTC,CASSLPGGIGLRDLYGYTF
TRBV28,TRBJ1-5,TRBD1,.,TGTGCCAGCAGGGGAGGCAGACAGGGGAGGAATCAGCCCCAGCATTTT,CASRGGRQGRNQPQHF
TRBV18,TRBJ1-5,.,.,TGTGCCAGCTCAGGTGCAGGGGAGAATCAGCCCCAGCATTTT,CASSGAGENQPQHF
TRBV18,TRBJ2-1,.,.,TGTGCCAGCTCACCATTTGAGGGAGGAGGCTACAATGAGCAGTTCTTC,CASSPFEGGGYNEQFF
TRBV7-9,TRBJ1-1,TRBD1,.,TGTGCCAGCAGCCAGGGGGGCCCGAACACTGAAGCTTTCTTT,CASSQGGPNTEAFF
TRBV21-1,TRBJ1-6,.,.,TGTGCCAGCAGCAAAGAGAGGGGGCGCCCTGATAATTCACCCCTCCACTTT,CASSKERGRPDNSPLHF
TRBV10-3,TRBJ2-2,.,.,TGTGCCATCAGTGTACGCGCGTCGGGGACCGGGGAGCTGTTTTTT,CAISVRASGTGELFF
TRBV11-2,TRBJ1-6,.,.,TGTGCCAGCAGCTTAAGACCCGCTAGTTCGCCCCTCCACTTT,CASSLRPASSPLHF
TRBV6-4,TRBJ2-3,TRBD2,.,TGTGCCAGCAGTGAGGAAGCGGGGGGGCCAGATACGCAGTATTTT,CASSEEAGGPDTQYF
TRBV14,TRBJ1-1,.,.,TGTGCCAGCAGCCAGGACAGAAACACTGAAGCTTTCTTT,CASSQDRNTEAFF
TRBV5-1,TRBJ2-5,TRBD2,.,TGCGCCAGCAGCCCTCCTAGCGGGGGGGCCGGGGAGACCCAGTACTTC,CASSPPSGGAGETQYF
TRBV5-4,TRBJ2-5,.,.,TGTGCCAGCAGCTTTCACCAGGGAAGAGGCGAGACCCAGTACTTC,CASSFHQGRGETQYF
TRBV4-3,TRBJ2-1,TRBD2,.,TGCGCCAGCAGCCAAGATCGGGGGGGCAATAGGGAGCAGTTCTTC,CASSQDRGGNREQFF
TRBV19,TRBJ1-5,.,once,TGTGCCAGTACCCCAGGGTGGGGCGGGAGTCAGCCCCAGCATTTT,CASTPGWGGSQPQHF
TRBV2,TRBJ1-2,TRBD1,.,TGTGCCAGCAGTGAAGGGGGACAGGGAGGGGCGTTAGGCTACACCTTC,CASSEGGQGGALGYTF
TRBV29-1,TRBJ2-1,TRBD2,.,TGCAGCGTGGCTTTGGGTGCGGGAGTCTACAATGAGCAGTTCTTC,CSVALGAGVYNEQFF
TRBV7-2,TRBJ2-7,.,.,TGTGCCAGCAGCTTAACCGCTATCTACGAGCAGTACTTC,CASSLTAIYEQYF
TRBV2,TRBJ1-5,TRBD1,once,TGTGCCAGCAGGGGACAGGGGGATCAGCCCCAGCATTTT,CASRGQGDQPQHF
TRBV28,TRBJ1-5,.,.,TGTGCCAGCACCACTTTAGGGGGTGGCAATCAGCCCCAGCATTTT,CASTTLGGGNQPQHF
TRBV27,TRBJ1-1,TRBD1,.,TGTGCCAGCTATTTACAGGGGGCGCGAACTGAAGCTTTCTTT,CASYLQGARTEAFF
TRBV2,TRBJ1-1,.,.,TGTGCCAGCAGTTCGGACAGCCGTACTGAAGCTTTCTTT,CASSSDSRTEAFF
TRBV5-1,TRBJ1-6,.,.,TGCGCCAGCAGCCAGGGACACCCCGGCTCACCCCTCCACTTT,CASSQGHPGSPLHF
TRBV5-8,TRBJ1-1,TRBD1,.,TGTGCCAGCAGCTCGGATACTGGACAGGGGAACACTGAAGCTTTCTTT,CASSSDTGQGNTEAFF
TRBV7-2,TRBJ2-3,TRBD2,.,TGTGCCAGCAGCTCCAGTCGTGCGGGGGGCACAGATACGCAGTATTTT,CASSSSRAGGTDTQYF
TRBV18,TRBJ2-1,.,.,TGTGCCAGCTCCTCCCCCAGGGGCGATGAGCAGTTCTTC,CASSSPRGDEQFF
TRBV19,TRBJ1-5,TRBD1,.,TGTGCCAGTAAGGACAGGGCCAATAGCAATCAGCCCCAGCATTTT,CASKDRANSNQPQHF
TRBV7-9,TRBJ1-2,.,.,TGTGCCAGCAGCCGAGAGGTACAGGGAGGCTACACCTTC,CASSREVQGGYTF
TRBV6-5,TRBJ1-1,TRBD1,.,TGTGCCAGCAGATGGACAGGGATTAACACTGAAGCTTTCTTT,CASRWTGINTEAFF
TRBV28,TRBJ2-7,TRBD1,.,TGTGCCAGCAGCCGACAGGGGCAGCGCTACGAGCAGTACTTC,CASSRQGQRYEQYF
TRBV28,TRBJ1-1,TRBD1,.,TGTGCCAGCAGTCAAGGCCACAGGGGGCCTGAAGCTTTCTTT,CASSQGHRGPEAFF
TRBV10-1,TRBJ1-1,.,.,TGCGCCAGACCTCTGGGGTGGCAGGGAAGGTGGTCAGCTTTCTTT,CARPLGWQGRWSAFF
TRBV24-1,TRBJ2-1,TRBD1,once,TGTGCCACCAGAACGACAGGGCCCTCCTACAATGAGCAGTTCTTC,CATRTTGPSYNEQFF
TRBV5-4,TRBJ1-1,.,.,TGTGCCAGCAGCTTGGACGTTTTGAGGTCCACTGAAGCTTTCTTT,CASSLDVLRSTEAFF
TRBV2,TRBJ1-6,.,.,TGTGCCAGCAGTTTATACAGTTCACCCCTCCACTTT,CASSLYSSPLHF
TRBV6-5,TRBJ1-1,.,.,TGTGCCTCATTAACCACAGGTTACACTGAAGCTTTCTTT,CASLTTGYTEAFF
TRBV6-5,TRBJ2-2,TRBD2,.,TGTGCCAGCAGAAGCGGGGGGGGGACCGGGGAGCTGTTTTTT,CASRSGGGTGELFF
TRBV5-8,TRBJ2-5,.,.,TGTGCCAGCAACGACCGGGGGTACCCTCAAGAGACCCAGTACTTC,CASNDRGYPQETQYF
TRBV25-1,TRBJ1-2,.,.,.,CASSEVAWGAERPDTF
TRBV29-1,TRBJ1-3,.,.,TGCAGCGTGGTCGACAATCCGCGTCGAAACACCATATATTTT,CSVVDNPRRNTIYF
TRBV14,TRBJ2-3,TRBD2,.,TGTGCCAGCAGCCCCCGGGGGGGAAGCACAGATACGCAGTATTTT,CASSPRGGSTDTQYF
TRBV4-1,TRBJ1-3,.,.,TGCGCCAGCAGCCAAGATACGAGGAGCCTGACTAGAAACACCATATATTTT,CASSQDTRSLTRNTIYF
TRBV18,TRBJ2-7,TRBD1,.,TGTGCCAGCTCACCGCCAGGACAGGGCTACGAGCAGTACTTC,CASSPPGQGYEQYF
TRBV7-9,TRBJ1-2,.,.,TGTGCCAGCAGCTTGGAGGGGGGGACCTTC,CASSLEGGTF